These 19 T cell receptor beta chains were sequenced from one sample in a study of T cells after yellow fever vaccination. TCRdb recomputed calls from the 5' RACE reads with MiXCR, one row per CDR3 protein. The sample records hundreds of thousands of distinct CDR3 sequences, about 7.8% being singletons. The source was PBMCs, collected 45 days after the first yellow fever vaccination. Every receptor here comes from a young man who received the YFV17D yellow fever vaccine.

Only a few counts were recorded for this clonotype. V and J are TRBV28 and TRBJ2-6; the D is unclear. Trimming took off 10 bases at V and 2 bases at J, with 9 bases between the two ends. In germline, CDR1 is MDHEN, CDR2 SYDVKM. The CDR3 spans 13 residues. CDR3: CATSETGANVLTF. The DNA for the CDR3 is TGTGCCACCTCGGAGACTGGGGCCAACGTCCTGACTTTC.

This clonotype was seen more than once but under ten times. The CDR3 region has the DNA TGCGCCAGCAGCCAAGACTCTAGCGGGGGGTTCAATGAGCAGTTCTTC. This codes for CASSQDSSGGFNEQFF. The V call is TRBV4-3, the J call TRBJ2-1; TRBD2 agrees at 11 bases. The V segment lost 0 bases and the J segment 6 bases; nucleotides outside the gene matches: 4. The CDR3 totals 16 residues. Looked up from germline, CDR1 is LGHNA and CDR2 is YSLEER.

V usage is TRBV12-3 or TRBV12-4 and J usage is TRBJ1-2, with a tentative D call TRBD1 (6 bases). The V and J ends lost 3 bases and 10 bases respectively, with 12 bases between them. The CDR3 runs to 12 residues. The CDR3 loop is CASSLGGVPYTF. The CDR3, as DNA: TGTGCCAGCAGTTTGGGGGGCGTCCCCTACACCTTC.

There are a few counts of this clonotype. J is TRBJ2-7 and V is TRBV20-1; D may be TRBD2 (6 bases). The ends were cut back, 8 bases at V and 2 bases at J, with 19 bases in the middle. In germline, CDR1 is DFQATT, CDR2 SNEGSKA (reference sequence). The CDR3 loop spans 14 amino acids. CDR3 in amino acids: CSPRRAEGAYEQYF. In DNA, the CDR3 is TGCAGTCCAAGGAGGGCCGAGGGAGCCTACGAGCAGTACTTC.

This clonotype was observed a few times. The chain is built from TRBV6-2 or TRBV6-3 and TRBJ2-3, with D maybe TRBD2 (6 bases). CDR3 length equals 14 residues. The V gene's germline CDR1 is MNHEY and CDR2 SVGEGT. Trimming left V 6 bases short and J 8 bases short, with 18 bases between. CDR3 loop: CASSQLARFSTQYF. CDR3 coding DNA: TGTGCCAGCAGCCAACTAGCTCGGTTTTCTACGCAGTATTTT.

This clonotype has ten or more counts. The V call is TRBV3-1, the J call TRBJ2-5; D unclear. This CDR3 region has 13 residues. With 5 bases removed from V and 2 bases from J, the gap between germline ends came to 9 bases. In germline, CDR1 is LGHDT, CDR2 YNNKEL (reference sequence). CDR3 nucleotides: TGTGCCAGCAGCAAGGTCAGGCAAGAGACCCAGTACTTC. Translated: CASSKVRQETQYF.

J is TRBJ1-1 and V is TRBV7-9; no definite D call. Per the germline V gene, CDR1 is SEHNR and CDR2 is FQNEAQ (reference sequence). Deletions cut 1 base from V and 0 bases from J, with 9 bases between. The CDR3 length is 15 residues. Here the CDR3 DNA reads TGTGCCAGCAGCTTAGGGGCAGGACTGAACACTGAAGCTTTCTTT. This translates into CASSLGAGLNTEAFF.

The genes are TRBV12-3 or TRBV12-4 and TRBJ2-7; 11 nucleotides agree with TRBD1. The CDR3 loop spans 17 amino acids. With 5 bases clipped from V and 2 bases from J, the junction kept 11 bases outside the gene matches. The CDR3 DNA reads as TGTGCCAGCAGTCCCGGGACAGGGGGGCCCTCAACCTACGAGCAGTACTTC. Amino acids: CASSPGTGGPSTYEQYF.

The V and J genes are TRBV7-2 and TRBJ2-1; 14 bases align to TRBD2. The CDR3 runs to 15 residues. CDR1 is SGHTA and CDR2 is FQGNSA in the germline V gene. Germline trimming cut 6 bases from V and 7 bases from J; bases unmatched to any gene: 5. The CDR3 nucleotides read TGTGCCAGCAGTGGACTAGCGGGGGGAGGGAATGAGCAGTTCTTC. Amino acid sequence: CASSGLAGGGNEQFF. The entire variable domain, with the rest obtained from reference TRBV7-2 and TRBJ2-1, is as follows: GAGVSQSPSNKVTEKGKDVELRCDPISGHTALYWYRQSLGQGLEFLIYFQGNSAPDKSGLPSDRFSAERTGGSVSTLTIQRTQQEDSAVYLCASSGLAGGGNEQFFGPGTRLTVL.

The chain joins TRBV4-2 to TRBJ2-5; D could derive from TRBD1 or TRBD2 (5 bases each). Trimming removed 4 bases from V and 5 bases from J, with 38 bases in between. Germline CDR1 LGHNA, CDR2 YNFKEQ. The length of the CDR3 is 22 residues. CDR3 sequence reads: CASSPFGPVAASPPRGRETQYF. The CDR3 DNA follows: TGTGCCAGCAGCCCGTTTGGCCCAGTGGCTGCCTCTCCCCCGAGGGGTCGGGAGACCCAGTACTTC.

The gene calls are TRBV7-2 and TRBJ2-7, with 7 bases lining up with TRBD2. J lost 2 bases, V lost 5 bases, and 6 bases had no gene match. Germline CDR1 and CDR2: SGHTA and FQGNSA. The CDR3 is made up of 14 amino acids. CDR3 sequence reads: CASSPGGTPYEQYV. The CDR3, as DNA: TGTGCCAGCAGCCCCGGGGGGACCCCCTACGAGCAGTACGTC.

This chain connects TRBV6-2 or TRBV6-3 to TRBJ2-3; a weak D match, TRBD2 (6 bases). This CDR3 is 15 amino acids long. With 11 bases removed from V and 1 base from J, the gap between germline ends came to 19 bases. Germline assignment: CDR1 MNHEY and CDR2 SVGEGT. The CDR3 protein is CALGLPSPRTDTQYF. The CDR3 DNA reads as TGTGCCCTGGGACTGCCATCCCCGCGCACAGATACGCAGTATTTT.

The genes are TRBV4-1 and TRBJ2-2; 8 nucleotides match TRBD2. The CDR3 runs 17 residues. The germline CDR1 and CDR2 sequences are MGHRA and YSYEKL. The V gene end was trimmed by 2 bases and the J gene end by 0 bases; junction bases not matched to a gene: 5. The CDR3 DNA follows: TGCGCCAGCAGCCAAAAAGCGGGGGACCCGAACACCGGGGAGCTGTTTTTT. Its protein is CASSQKAGDPNTGELFF.

The chain joins TRBV12-3 or TRBV12-4 to TRBJ2-5; D not certain. V was pared by 11 bases and J by 5 bases, with 24 bases between. This CDR3 has 15 residues. The chain's CDR3 is CASRPDVVAGETQYF. The CDR3 nucleotides are TGTGCCTCCAGACCCGATGTGGTGGCCGGGGAGACCCAGTACTTC.

This chain joins TRBV6-2 or TRBV6-3 and TRBJ2-6, with 7 bases aligning to TRBD1. CDR3 length equals 18 residues. Losses at the gene ends were 4 bases for V and 0 bases for J; bases not matched to a gene: 9. Germline CDR1 reads MNHEY; CDR2 reads SVGEGT. CDR3 residues: CASSSPRGQSSGANVLTF. CDR3 bases: TGTGCCAGCAGTTCCCCCCGGGGACAGAGCTCTGGGGCCAACGTCCTGACTTTC.

This clonotype was seen a few times. The chain links TRBV4-1 to TRBJ2-7, with D perhaps matching TRBD1 or TRBD2 (7 bases each). Germline V gene data show CDR1 as MGHRA and CDR2 as YSYEKL. This CDR3 region has 15 residues. Trimming left V 1 base short and J 3 bases short, with 13 bases between. CDR3 region: CASSQAQGGLYEQYV. In nucleotides, the CDR3 is TGCGCCAGCAGCCAAGCTCAGGGGGGGCTCTACGAGCAGTACGTC.

J is TRBJ1-6 and V is TRBV9; no reliable D call. Trimming took off 0 bases at V and 8 bases at J, with 12 bases between the two ends. CDR1 and CDR2 (germline): SGDLS, YYNGEE. The CDR3 totals 15 residues. The CDR3: CASSVEGKRDSPLHF. The CDR3 nucleotides are TGTGCCAGCAGCGTAGAGGGTAAAAGGGATTCACCCCTCCACTTT. Combining the CDR3 with reference TRBV9 and TRBJ1-6 gives the whole variable domain DSGVTQTPKHLITATGQRVTLRCSPRSGDLSVYWYQQSLDQGLQFLIQYYNGEERAKGNILERFSAQQFPDLHSELNLSSLELGDSALYFCASSVEGKRDSPLHFGNGTRLTVT.

This clonotype was picked up many times. V usage is TRBV10-3 and J usage is TRBJ2-3; D uncertain. CDR1 ENHRY and CDR2 SYGVKD come from the germline V gene. Trimming removed 0 bases at V and 4 bases at J, with 2 bases between. The CDR3 has 12 amino acids. The CDR3 DNA reads as TGTGCCATCAGTGAGTCAGCAGATACGCAGTATTTT. It is translated as CAISESADTQYF.

The CDR3 here is CASSFGTPNTEAFF. CDR3 in DNA: TGTGCCAGCAGTTTCGGGACACCGAACACTGAAGCTTTCTTT. The genes are TRBV12-3 or TRBV12-4 and TRBJ1-1; D is possibly TRBD1 (6 bases). The CDR3 runs to 14 residues. The V gene lost 3 bases and the J gene lost 1 base, with 9 bases spanning the gap.